These T cell receptor beta chains were read from a single sample in a study of beta chain features in type 1 diabetes. Profiling relied on immunoSEQ multiplex PCR, and the TCRdb table lists in-frame clones only, not all of them. The data contain 970,000 or so clones, roughly a sixth of them singletons. Source material: naive CD4+ T cells from blood. The receptor set was obtained from a woman aged 18-29 years in good health. Both conserved end residues are part of each CDR3. The D gene is left open where the match is weak. A row's size may be missing; if present it is once, few, many or a size class.

j_call v_call clone_size d_call cdr3_nt cdr3_aa
TRBJ2-2 TRBV7-2 few NA TGTGCCAGCAGCTCTCGGACTCTTATTACCACCGGGGAGCTGTTTTTT CASSSRTLITTGELFF
TRBJ1-5 TRBV7-2 NA TRBD1 TGTGCCAGCAGCCCAAGGGACAGGGGGCCTCGGCCCCAGCATTTT CASSPRDRGPRPQHF
TRBJ2-3 TRBV18 few NA TGTGCCAGCTCCCCGATAGGAGATACGCAGTATTTT CASSPIGDTQYF
TRBJ1-5 TRBV28 few NA TGTGCCAGCAGTTTTGAATTAAGTGGGCAGCCCCAGCATTTT CASSFELSGQPQHF
TRBJ1-3 TRBV11-2 few NA TGTGCCAGCAGCTCGGGACTTAGAAACACCATATATTTT CASSSGLRNTIYF
TRBJ2-7 TRBV7-2 NA NA TGTGCCAGCAGCAAATCCGCCGGCGAGCAGTACTTC CASSKSAGEQYF
TRBJ2-7 TRBV29-1 few NA TGCAGCGCCATCGACTATACCTACGAGCAGTACTTC CSAIDYTYEQYF
TRBJ2-1 TRBV28 NA NA TGTGCCAGCAGAAAGGGGAGCAATGAGCAGTTCTTC CASRKGSNEQFF
TRBJ2-1 TRBV28 few TRBD1 TGTGCCAGCAGCACTCGGGACAGGAGTATTGGGGAGCAGTTCTTC CASSTRDRSIGEQFF
TRBJ2-5 TRBV7-6 NA NA TGTGCCAGCAGCTTAGCCATTGGAGAGACCCAGTACTTC CASSLAIGETQYF
TRBJ1-2 TRBV10-3 few TRBD1 TGTGCCATCAGTGAGGACAGGGCATCGGGCTATGGCTACACCTTC CAISEDRASGYGYTF
TRBJ1-2 TRBV7-2 NA NA TGTGCCAGCAGCTCAGCAGAACGTTGGGGCTACACCTTC CASSSAERWGYTF
TRBJ1-5 TRBV7-8 NA NA TGTGCCAGCAGTCCCACCCGGCCACCGGCCCCCAATCAGCCCCAGCATTTT CASSPTRPPAPNQPQHF
TRBJ2-1 TRBV18 few NA TGTGCCAGCTCTAACTCCCAGGAGGATGAGCAGTTCTTC CASSNSQEDEQFF
TRBJ1-1 TRBV10-3 NA TRBD1 TGTGCCACCCGGGACAGCGTGAACACTGAAGCTTTCTTT CATRDSVNTEAFF
TRBJ2-5 TRBV2 few NA TGTGCCAGCAGCTTCGGGGAGACCCAGTACTTC CASSFGETQYF
TRBJ2-4 TRBV5-4 NA TRBD2 TGTGCCAGCAGCCAGATAGGGAGGGAAAGGAACATTCAGTACTTC CASSQIGRERNIQYF
TRBJ2-1 TRBV7-9 few TRBD2 TGTGCCAGCAGCTGGTTCTCGGGGGGAGTGGGGAATGAGCAGTTCTTC CASSWFSGGVGNEQFF
TRBJ2-7 TRBV7-3 few TRBD2 TGTGCCAGCAGCTTAACGACTAGCGGGAGGTACGAGCAGTACTTC CASSLTTSGRYEQYF
TRBJ2-2 TRBV7-9 few NA TGTGCCAGCAGCCCTAGTCCCACCGGGGAGCTGTTTTTT CASSPSPTGELFF
TRBJ2-7 TRBV7-2 NA NA TGTGCCAGCAGCCGAGAGGGTGGCTACGAGCAGTACTTC CASSREGGYEQYF
TRBJ2-6 TRBV28 few TRBD2 TGTGCCAGCAGTCCCGTTGGGGTAGCGGGACCCTCTGGGGCCAACGTCCTGACTTTC CASSPVGVAGPSGANVLTF
TRBJ1-5 TRBV28 few NA TGTGCCAGCAGTTTTGGACAGACCCATAGCAATCAGCCCCAGCATTTT CASSFGQTHSNQPQHF
TRBJ2-7 TRBV6-5 few TRBD2 TGTGCCAGCAGTTCCGTCCCCCAGCGGGGGAAATACGAGCAGTACTTC CASSSVPQRGKYEQYF
TRBJ1-2 TRBV4-3 few NA TGCGCCAGCAGCCAAGATCGGGGTAACTATGGCTACACCTTC CASSQDRGNYGYTF
TRBJ2-5 TRBV29-1 NA NA TGCAGCGTTGGGCGGGGACCTAAATGGGAGACCCAGTACTTC CSVGRGPKWETQYF
TRBJ2-3 TRBV19 few NA TGTGCCAGTAGTATCGGGGTAAACACAGATACGCAGTATTTT CASSIGVNTDTQYF
TRBJ1-1 TRBV6-1 NA NA TGTGCCAGCAGTGAAAGCACAGCAAAGAGGGCTTTCTTT CASSESTAKRAFF
TRBJ2-2 TRBV4-3 few TRBD1 TGCGCCAGCAGCCAACTTGACAGGGTAGCCGGGGAGCTGTTTTTT CASSQLDRVAGELFF
TRBJ2-2 TRBV28 NA TRBD2 TGTGCCAGCAGTCCTTTCTTTGCTGAAGCGGGAGCAGTCGGGGAGCTGTTTTTT CASSPFFAEAGAVGELFF
TRBJ2-6 TRBV7-3 few NA TGTGCCAGCAGGGGAACAGGTATCTCTGGGGCCAACGTCCTGACTTTC CASRGTGISGANVLTF
TRBJ2-1 TRBV19 NA NA TGTGCCAGTACCCACGGAAGGGGGGGGAATGAGCAGTTCTTC CASTHGRGGNEQFF
TRBJ1-3 TRBV7-9 NA NA TGTGCCAGCAGCTTCGACGGAAACACCATATATTTT CASSFDGNTIYF
TRBJ2-4 TRBV6-1 NA NA TGTGCCAGCAGTGAAGTGGTGGGCAGATCTACCAAAAACATTCAGTACTTC CASSEVVGRSTKNIQYF
TRBJ1-2 TRBV7-2 few TRBD1 TGTGCCAGCAGCTCTGGGACAGGGGTGTACTATGGCTACACCTTC CASSSGTGVYYGYTF
TRBJ2-7 TRBV19 NA TRBD1 TGTGCCAGTAGTGGGACAGGGACCCAGGGCCGCTACGAGCAGTACTTC CASSGTGTQGRYEQYF
TRBJ2-1 TRBV21-1 NA NA TGTGCCAGCAGGAGCGGGCAGGGCTACAATGAGCAGTTCTTC CASRSGQGYNEQFF
TRBJ2-7 TRBV7-9 NA TRBD2 TGTGCCAGCAGCCTAGCGGGAGGACCCTACGAGCAGTACTTC CASSLAGGPYEQYF
TRBJ1-5 TRBV5-1 NA TRBD1 TGCGCCAGCAGCTTCGGACAGGGCAATCAGCCCCAGCATTTT CASSFGQGNQPQHF
TRBJ2-7 TRBV10-3 NA TRBD2 TGTGCCATCAGTGTCGGGGGGAACCTGGTTGGGGAGCAGTACTTC CAISVGGNLVGEQYF
TRBJ2-7 TRBV28 NA NA TGTGCCAGCGGCGGGCGTACCGAGCAGTACTTC CASGGRTEQYF
TRBJ2-1 TRBV27 NA TRBD1 TGTGCCAGCAGATCCCAGACAGGGGGCACGTGGAATGAGCAGTTCTTC CASRSQTGGTWNEQFF
TRBJ2-7 TRBV4-2 NA TRBD1 TGTGCCAGCAGCCAAGATTGGGACAGGACCCACGAGCAGTACTTC CASSQDWDRTHEQYF
TRBJ1-2 TRBV9 few NA TGTGCCAGCAGCGTAGCGTCAAGGCCACCACGGGACTATGGCTACACCTTC CASSVASRPPRDYGYTF
TRBJ2-3 TRBV19 NA TRBD2 TGTGCCAGTAGTAAGCGGGAGGATGGGGCCACAGATACGCAGTATTTT CASSKREDGATDTQYF
TRBJ2-5 TRBV7-9 few TRBD2 TGTGCCAGCTGCCCACTAGCGGGAGCCTCAGGGACCCAGTACTTC CASCPLAGASGTQYF
TRBJ2-1 TRBV20-1 NA TRBD2 TGCAGTGCCGTCCGGACTAGCTTTCGTTTCTTC CSAVRTSFRFF
TRBJ2-3 TRBV4-3 NA TRBD2 TGCGCCAGCAGCCAAGAGGCTAGCGGGACTGCCTGGGATACGCAGTATTTT CASSQEASGTAWDTQYF
TRBJ1-2 TRBV5-1 NA NA TGCGCCAGCAGCTTGGAATTTGACAGGCCCGGTGGCTACACCTTC CASSLEFDRPGGYTF
TRBJ2-3 TRBV7-9 once TRBD2 TGTGCCAGCAGCCTGTGGACTAGCGGGGCGTCAGATACGCAGTATTTT CASSLWTSGASDTQYF
TRBJ2-2 TRBV6-5 few NA TGTGCCAGCAGTTTGGACGGCACCGGGGAGCTGTTTTTT CASSLDGTGELFF
TRBJ1-5 TRBV7-9 NA NA TGTGCCAGCAGCTTGAGCAATCAGCCCCAGCATTTT CASSLSNQPQHF
TRBJ1-1 TRBV7-2 NA NA TGTGCCAGCACCCTACAGGGTAGTATGTCAACTTTCTTT CASTLQGSMSTFF
TRBJ2-7 TRBV4-1 few NA TGCGCCAGCAGCCAACACTCCACCTACGAGCAGTACTTC CASSQHSTYEQYF
TRBJ2-5 TRBV14 many NA TGTGCCAGCAGCCAAGGACGAGAGACCCAGTACTTC CASSQGRETQYF
TRBJ2-7 TRBV5-4 few TRBD1 TGTGCCAGCAGCTCGACCGGGACAGGGTCCCACGAGCAGTACTTC CASSSTGTGSHEQYF
TRBJ2-2 TRBV2 NA NA TGTGCCAGCAGTGGCAGGGCTACCGAAACCGGGGAGCTGTTTTTT CASSGRATETGELFF
TRBJ2-5 TRBV2 few NA TGTGCCACAGGGACGGAACAAGAGACCCAGTACTTC CATGTEQETQYF